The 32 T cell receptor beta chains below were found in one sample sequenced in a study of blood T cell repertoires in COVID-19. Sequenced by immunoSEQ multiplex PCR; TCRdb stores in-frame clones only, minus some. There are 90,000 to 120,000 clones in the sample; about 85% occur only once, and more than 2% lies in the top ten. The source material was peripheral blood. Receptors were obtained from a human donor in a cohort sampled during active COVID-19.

CDR3 sequence reads: CASSYAGEQAANQPQHF. The CDR3 DNA sequence: TGTGCCAGCAGCTACGCTGGGGAGCAAGCGGCCAATCAGCCCCAGCATTTT. The chain uses TRBV7-8 and TRBJ1-5, with D unclear. V was shortened by 4 bases and J by 3 bases, with 19 bases between the two germline ends. The CDR3 is made up of 17 amino acids. Germline V lookup: CDR1 SGHVS, CDR2 FQNEAQ. The variable domain in full, with the rest retrieved from reference TRBV7-8 and TRBJ1-5, is GAGVSQSPRYKVAKRGQDVALRCDPISGHVSLFWYQQALGQGPEFLTYFQNEAQLDKSGLPSDRFFAERPEGSVSTLKIQRTQQEDSAVYLCASSYAGEQAANQPQHFGDGTRLSIL.

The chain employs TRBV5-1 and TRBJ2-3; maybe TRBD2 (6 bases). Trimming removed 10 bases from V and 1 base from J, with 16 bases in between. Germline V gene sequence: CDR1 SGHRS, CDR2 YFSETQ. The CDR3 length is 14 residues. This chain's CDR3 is CASRRTGGTDTQYF. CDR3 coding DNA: TGCGCCTCGAGGAGGACGGGGGGCACAGATACGCAGTATTTT.

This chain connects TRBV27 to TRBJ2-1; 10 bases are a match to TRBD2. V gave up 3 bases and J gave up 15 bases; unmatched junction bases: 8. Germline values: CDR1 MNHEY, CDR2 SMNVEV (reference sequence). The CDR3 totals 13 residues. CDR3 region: CASSLGSGGVPFF. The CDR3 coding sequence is TGTGCCAGCAGTTTGGGCAGCGGGGGGGTGCCGTTCTTC.

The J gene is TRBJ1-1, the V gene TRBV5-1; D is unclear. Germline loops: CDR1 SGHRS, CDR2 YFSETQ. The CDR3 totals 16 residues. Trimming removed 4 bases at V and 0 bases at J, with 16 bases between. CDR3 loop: CASSPRAGVMNTEAFF. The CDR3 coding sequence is TGCGCCAGCAGCCCTCGCGCTGGAGTTATGAACACTGAAGCTTTCTTT.

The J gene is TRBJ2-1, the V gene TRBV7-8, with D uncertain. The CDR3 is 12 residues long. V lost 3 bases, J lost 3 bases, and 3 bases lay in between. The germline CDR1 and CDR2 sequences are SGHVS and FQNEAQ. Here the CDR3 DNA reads TGTGCCAGCAGCTTGAGCTACAATGAGCAGTTCTTC. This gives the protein CASSLSYNEQFF.

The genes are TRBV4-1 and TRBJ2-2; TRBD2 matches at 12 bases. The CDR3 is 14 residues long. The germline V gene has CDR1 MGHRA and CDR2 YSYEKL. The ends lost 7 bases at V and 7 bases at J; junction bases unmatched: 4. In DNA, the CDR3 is TGCGCCAGCACCCTAGCGGGAGGGAGCGGGGAGCTGTTTTTT. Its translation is CASTLAGGSGELFF.

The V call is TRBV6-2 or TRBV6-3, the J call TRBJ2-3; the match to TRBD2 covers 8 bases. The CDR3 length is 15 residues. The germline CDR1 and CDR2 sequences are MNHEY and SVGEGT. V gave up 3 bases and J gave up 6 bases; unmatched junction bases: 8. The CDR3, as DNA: TGTGCCAGCAGTTATTTCGGGAGGGGAGCTGATACGCAGTATTTT. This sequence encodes CASSYFGRGADTQYF.

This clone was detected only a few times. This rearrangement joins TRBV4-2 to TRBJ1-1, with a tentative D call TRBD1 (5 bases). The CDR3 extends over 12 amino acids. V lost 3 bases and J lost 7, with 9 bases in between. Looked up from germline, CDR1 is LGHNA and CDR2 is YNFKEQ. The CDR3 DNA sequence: TGTGCCAGCAGCCAGCAGACAGATGAAGCTTTCTTT. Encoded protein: CASSQQTDEAFF.

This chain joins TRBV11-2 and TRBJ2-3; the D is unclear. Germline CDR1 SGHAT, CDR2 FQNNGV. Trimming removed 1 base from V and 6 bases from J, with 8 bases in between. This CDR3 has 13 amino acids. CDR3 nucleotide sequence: TGTGCCAGCAGCTTAGCGGTTTCGGATACGCAGTATTTT. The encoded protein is CASSLAVSDTQYF.

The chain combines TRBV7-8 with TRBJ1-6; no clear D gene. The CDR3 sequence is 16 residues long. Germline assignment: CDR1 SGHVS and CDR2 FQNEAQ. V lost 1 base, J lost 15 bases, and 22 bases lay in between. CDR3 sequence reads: CASSLESGITRPYLHF. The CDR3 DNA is TGTGCCAGCAGCTTAGAATCAGGAATAACCCGCCCATACCTCCACTTT. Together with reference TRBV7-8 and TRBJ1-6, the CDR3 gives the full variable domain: GAGVSQSPRYKVAKRGQDVALRCDPISGHVSLFWYQQALGQGPEFLTYFQNEAQLDKSGLPSDRFFAERPEGSVSTLKIQRTQQEDSAVYLCASSLESGITRPYLHFGNGTRLTVT.

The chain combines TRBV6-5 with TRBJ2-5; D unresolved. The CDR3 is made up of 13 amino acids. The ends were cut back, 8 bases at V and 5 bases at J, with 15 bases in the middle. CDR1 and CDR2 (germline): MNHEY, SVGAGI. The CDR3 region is CASSGPSRETQYF. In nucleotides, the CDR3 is TGTGCCAGCTCAGGTCCCAGTCGGGAGACCCAGTACTTC.

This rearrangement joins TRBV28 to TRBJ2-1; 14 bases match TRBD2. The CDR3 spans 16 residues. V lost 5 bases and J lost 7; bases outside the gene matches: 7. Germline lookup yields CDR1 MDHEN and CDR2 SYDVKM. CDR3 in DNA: TGTGCCAGCAGTGTGGTGACTAGCGGGGGGGAAAATGAGCAGTTCTTC. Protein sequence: CASSVVTSGGENEQFF.

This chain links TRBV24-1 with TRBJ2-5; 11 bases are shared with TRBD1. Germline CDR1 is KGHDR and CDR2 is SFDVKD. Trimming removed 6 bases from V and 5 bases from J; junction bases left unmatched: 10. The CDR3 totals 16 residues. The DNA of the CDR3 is TGTGCCACCAGTTCCAAAAGGACAGGGGGCTCGGAGACCCAGTACTTC. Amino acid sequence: CATSSKRTGGSETQYF.

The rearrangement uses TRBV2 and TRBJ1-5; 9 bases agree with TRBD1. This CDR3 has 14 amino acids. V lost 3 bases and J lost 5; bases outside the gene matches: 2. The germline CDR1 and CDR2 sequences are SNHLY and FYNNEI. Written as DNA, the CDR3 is TGTGCCAGCAGTGACACAGGGGGCGATCAGCCCCAGCATTTT. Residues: CASSDTGGDQPQHF.

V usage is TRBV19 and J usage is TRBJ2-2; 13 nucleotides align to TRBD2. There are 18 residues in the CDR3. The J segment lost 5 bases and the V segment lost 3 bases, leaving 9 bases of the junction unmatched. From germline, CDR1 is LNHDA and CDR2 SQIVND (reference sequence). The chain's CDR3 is CASSILLTSGGNTGELFF. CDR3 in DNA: TGTGCCAGTAGTATCCTCCTGACTAGCGGGGGGAATACCGGGGAGCTGTTTTTT.

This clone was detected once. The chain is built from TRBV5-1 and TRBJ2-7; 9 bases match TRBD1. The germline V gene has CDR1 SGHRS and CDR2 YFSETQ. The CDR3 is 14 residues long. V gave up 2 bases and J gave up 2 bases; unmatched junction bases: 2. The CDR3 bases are TGCGCCAGCAGCTTTAACAGGGGGCCCTACGAGCAGTACTTC. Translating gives CASSFNRGPYEQYF.

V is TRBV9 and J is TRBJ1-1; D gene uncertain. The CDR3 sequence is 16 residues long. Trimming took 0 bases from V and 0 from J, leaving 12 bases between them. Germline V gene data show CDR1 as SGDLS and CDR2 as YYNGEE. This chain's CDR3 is CASSVGVVSMNTEAFF. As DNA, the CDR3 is TGTGCCAGCAGCGTAGGAGTAGTTTCCATGAACACTGAAGCTTTCTTT.

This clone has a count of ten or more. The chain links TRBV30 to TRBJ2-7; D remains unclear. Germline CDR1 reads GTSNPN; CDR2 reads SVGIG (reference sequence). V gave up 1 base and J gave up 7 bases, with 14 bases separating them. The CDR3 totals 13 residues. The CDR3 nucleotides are TGTGCCTGGAGTGCACAACTATCTGGGGAGCAGTACTTC. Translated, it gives CAWSAQLSGEQYF.

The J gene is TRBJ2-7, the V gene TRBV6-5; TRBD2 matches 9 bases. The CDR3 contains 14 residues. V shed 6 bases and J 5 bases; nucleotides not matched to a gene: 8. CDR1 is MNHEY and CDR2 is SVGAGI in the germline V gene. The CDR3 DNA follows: TGTGCCAGCAGCCTTAGCGGGAGTTGGCACGAGCAGTACTTC. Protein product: CASSLSGSWHEQYF.

The CDR3 nucleotides read TGTGCCAGCAGCCTCAGCGGGGGGAGGGGGCAGTTCTTC. Translating it yields CASSLSGGRGQFF. This chain joins TRBV12-3 or TRBV12-4 and TRBJ2-1; 9 bases are a match to TRBD2. There are 13 residues in the CDR3. The V and J ends lost 6 bases and 12 bases, in that order; junction bases with no gene match: 9.

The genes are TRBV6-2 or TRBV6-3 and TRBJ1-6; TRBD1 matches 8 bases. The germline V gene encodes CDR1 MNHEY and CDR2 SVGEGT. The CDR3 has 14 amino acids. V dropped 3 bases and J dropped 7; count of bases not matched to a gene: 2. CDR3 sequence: CASSYGQGNSPLHF. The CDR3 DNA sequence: TGTGCCAGCAGTTATGGACAGGGAAATTCACCCCTCCACTTT.

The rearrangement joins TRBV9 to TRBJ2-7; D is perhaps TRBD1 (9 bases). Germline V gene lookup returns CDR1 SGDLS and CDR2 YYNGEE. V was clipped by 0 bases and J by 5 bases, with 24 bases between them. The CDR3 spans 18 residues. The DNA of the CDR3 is TGTGCCAGCAGCGTAGGGTCGGGAGGGGACAGGGTTCACAACGAGCAGTACTTC. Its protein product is CASSVGSGGDRVHNEQYF.

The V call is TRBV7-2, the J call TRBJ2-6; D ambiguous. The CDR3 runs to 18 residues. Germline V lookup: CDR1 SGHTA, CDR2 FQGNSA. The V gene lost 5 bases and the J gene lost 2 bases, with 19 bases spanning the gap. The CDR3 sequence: CASSPPPRWVAGANVLTF. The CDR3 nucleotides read TGTGCCAGCAGCCCGCCCCCGAGGTGGGTGGCTGGGGCCAACGTCCTGACTTTC.

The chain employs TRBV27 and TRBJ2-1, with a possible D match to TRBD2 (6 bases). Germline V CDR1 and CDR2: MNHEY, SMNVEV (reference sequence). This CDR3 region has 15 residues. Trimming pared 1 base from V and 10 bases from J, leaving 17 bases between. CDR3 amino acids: CASSLWKGGQPEQFF. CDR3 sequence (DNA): TGTGCCAGCAGTTTATGGAAGGGAGGACAACCGGAGCAGTTCTTC.

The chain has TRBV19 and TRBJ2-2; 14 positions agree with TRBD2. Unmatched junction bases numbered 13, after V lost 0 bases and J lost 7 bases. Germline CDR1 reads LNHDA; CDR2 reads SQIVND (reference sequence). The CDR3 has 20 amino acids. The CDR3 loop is CASSIEGVGLAGGRGGELFF. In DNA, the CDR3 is TGTGCCAGTAGTATAGAAGGAGTTGGACTAGCGGGGGGCCGGGGCGGGGAGCTGTTTTTT. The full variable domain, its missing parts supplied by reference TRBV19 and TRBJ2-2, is DGGITQSPKYLFRKEGQNVTLSCEQNLNHDAMYWYRQDPGQGLRLIYYSQIVNDFQKGDIAEGYSVSREKKESFPLTVTSAQKNPTAFYLCASSIEGVGLAGGRGGELFFGEGSRLTVL.

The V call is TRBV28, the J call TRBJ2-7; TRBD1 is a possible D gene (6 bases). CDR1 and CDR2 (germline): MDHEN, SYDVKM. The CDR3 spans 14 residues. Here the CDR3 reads CASIEQGTPNEQYF. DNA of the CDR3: TGTGCAAGTATCGAACAGGGAACTCCGAACGAGCAGTACTTC.

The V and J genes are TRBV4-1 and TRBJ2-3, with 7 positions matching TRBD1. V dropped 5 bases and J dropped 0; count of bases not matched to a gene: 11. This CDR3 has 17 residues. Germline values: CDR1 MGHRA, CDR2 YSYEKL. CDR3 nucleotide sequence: TGCGCCAGCAGCATCCGACAGGGATCTACCAGCACAGATACGCAGTATTTT. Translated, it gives CASSIRQGSTSTDTQYF.

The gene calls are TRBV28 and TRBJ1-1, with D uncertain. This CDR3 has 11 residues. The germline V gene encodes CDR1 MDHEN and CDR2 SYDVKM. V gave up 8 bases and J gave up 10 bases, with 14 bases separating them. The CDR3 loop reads CASDRGYGAFF. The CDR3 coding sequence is TGTGCCAGCGATCGCGGGTACGGAGCTTTCTTT.

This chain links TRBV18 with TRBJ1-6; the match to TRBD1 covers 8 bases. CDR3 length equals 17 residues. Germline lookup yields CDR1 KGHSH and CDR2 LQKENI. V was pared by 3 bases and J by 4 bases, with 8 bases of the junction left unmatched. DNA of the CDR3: TGTGCCAGCTCACCTACTATCCGGGACAGGTATAATTCACCCCTCCACTTT. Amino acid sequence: CASSPTIRDRYNSPLHF.

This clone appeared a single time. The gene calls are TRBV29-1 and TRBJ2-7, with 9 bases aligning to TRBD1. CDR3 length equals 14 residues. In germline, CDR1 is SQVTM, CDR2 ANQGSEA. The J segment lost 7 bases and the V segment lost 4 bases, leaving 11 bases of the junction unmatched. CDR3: CSVAGGQGLNEQYF. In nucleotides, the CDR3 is TGCAGCGTTGCGGGGGGACAGGGTTTGAATGAGCAGTACTTC.

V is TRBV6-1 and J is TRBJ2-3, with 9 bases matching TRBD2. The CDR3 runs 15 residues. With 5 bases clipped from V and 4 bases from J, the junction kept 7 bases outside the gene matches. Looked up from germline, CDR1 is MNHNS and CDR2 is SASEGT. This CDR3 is CASSTGAGGADTQYF. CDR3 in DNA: TGTGCCAGCAGTACGGGCGCGGGAGGGGCAGATACGCAGTATTTT.

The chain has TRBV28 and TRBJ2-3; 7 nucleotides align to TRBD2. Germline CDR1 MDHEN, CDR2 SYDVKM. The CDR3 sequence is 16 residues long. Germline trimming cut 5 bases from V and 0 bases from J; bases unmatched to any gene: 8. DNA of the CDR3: TGTGCCAGCAGTGAGTCGGGCGGGGGTAGCACAGATACGCAGTATTTT. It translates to CASSESGGGSTDTQYF.